This T cell receptor (beta chain) was obtained from a study of kidney transplant recipient with SARS-CoV-2 infection. From the reads, TCRdb called clonotypes with MiXCR, one entry per CDR3 protein. The table has fewer than 250,000 distinct CDR3 sequences, more than 25% seen once. This clonotype has just one count. The receptor was derived from a young adult male patient who had COVID-19 and was a kidney transplant recipient. Some T cells may arise from the graft donor. The material was a blood sample, obtained at baseline and on day 111 from a kidney transplant recipient.

CDR3 DNA sequence: TGTGGCAGTCAGCAGAGGATAACACAAGGTCGGGCCAACGTCCTGACTTTC. Protein sequence: CGSQQRITQGRANVLTF. The chain has TRBV8-2 and TRBJ2-6. TRBV8-2 is a pseudogene segment. The CDR3 sequence is 17 residues long.